This TCR beta chain was captured in a study of blood T cell repertoires in COVID-19. Looking at the study overall: Samples taken during acute and convalescent COVID-19 were collected in the United States, Italy and Spain. T cells, B-cell-depleted T cells, or PBMCs provided the cDNA or gDNA that served as material.

J was trimmed by 3 bases and V by 5 bases; bases with no gene match: 8. The CDR3 extends over 17 amino acids. Germline CDR1 is SGHTA and CDR2 is FQGNSA. This clone came up many times. How the authors handled the data: Quantification of nucleated cells was approximated via reference gene primer amplification. The protocol was immunoSEQ multiplex PCR, while the TCRdb copy is restricted to in-frame clones and leaves out a portion. D and trimming were read from the DNA, whereas the V and J calls and clone size are those reported in that table. The sample yields 150,000 to 200,000 clones, just over 85% seen once. Cohorts were based on clinical histories the participants reported.

This TCR was sampled from a woman in her late teens or twenties who had recovered from COVID-19. The sequenced sample consisted of PBMCs or T cells enriched from blood (not recorded which). V is TRBV7-2 and J is TRBJ2-3; TRBD2 matches 13 bases. The CDR3 here is CASSRGLAGSRTDTQYF. CDR3 DNA: TGTGCCAGCAGCCGGGGACTAGCGGGATCCCGAACAGATACGCAGTATTTT.